The source of this T cell receptor (beta chain) is a study of blood T cell repertoires in COVID-19. Study overall: PBMCs, B-cell-depleted T cells, or T cells were the source of the cDNA or gDNA that made up the material.

The data were produced by immunoSEQ multiplex PCR, yet TCRdb's version contains in-frame clones alone and is incomplete. This sample has 250,000 to 350,000 clones, with approximately 88% found just once. Germline V lookup: CDR1 SGHTA, CDR2 FQGTGA. The germline V and J ends were trimmed by 1 base and 4 bases, with 13 bases remaining between them. CDR3 length: 16 residues. This clone showed up just a few times. The TCR sequence derives from a woman under 40 who had recovered from COVID-19. The chain employs TRBV7-3 and TRBJ2-2, with a possible D match to TRBD2 (6 bases). Sequences were obtained from peripheral blood. The CDR3 region has the DNA TGTGCCAGCAGCTTAATAGGCGGGGTAGGCACCGGGGAGCTGTTTTTT. It translates to CASSLIGGVGTGELFF.